This is a list of T cell receptor beta chains from one sample in a study of shared clonotypes between healthy human individuals. The method was immunoSEQ multiplex PCR; TCRdb's version includes in-frame clones alone and lacks a portion of them. This sample has some 1,900,000 clones, with about 94% found just once. The sequencing input was naive CD8+ T cells sorted from blood. The receptor source for this set is a man aged 18 to 35 in good health. CDR3s leave out the opening cysteine and the closing phenylalanine or tryptophan.

v_gene: TRBV5-4
CDR3aa: ASSLWDMGTEAF

v_gene: TRBV30
CDR3aa: AWGTSGRVFSEQF

v_gene: TRBV9
CDR3aa: ASSVGTGGNYEQY

v_gene: TRBV19
CDR3aa: ASSNPTRGLPEAF

v_gene: TRBV7-8
CDR3aa: ASSLRLAYEQY

v_gene: TRBV6-1
CDR3aa: ASSGRLAGGLNTGELF

v_gene: TRBV19
CDR3aa: ASSIMGFDYGYT

v_gene: TRBV6-6
CDR3aa: ASSGGVQGGGETQY

v_gene: TRBV19
CDR3aa: ASSIEDSSSYEQY

v_gene: TRBV28
CDR3aa: ASSPSGQGNIQY

v_gene: TRBV7-9
CDR3aa: ASSLAHMNTEAF

v_gene: TRBV27
CDR3aa: ASSFSRGSNQPQH

v_gene: TRBV6-1
CDR3aa: ASSEARGEGYEQY

v_gene: TRBV7-9
CDR3aa: ASSLYPFEQY

v_gene: TRBV6-5
CDR3aa: ASSYADNYGYT

v_gene: TRBV4-1
CDR3aa: ASSQVAGSGLGELF

v_gene: TRBV6-1
CDR3aa: ACWGLTEAF

v_gene: TRBV6-5
CDR3aa: ASSYNGDEQY

v_gene: TRBV10-3
CDR3aa: AISEGAGLNSPLH

v_gene: TRBV7-9
CDR3aa: ASSPKQGLGYYEQY

v_gene: TRBV27
CDR3aa: ASSLTGGPAPLMNTEAF

v_gene: TRBV30
CDR3aa: AWEGPNYGYT